This TCR beta chain was documented in a study of radiotherapy plus CTLA-4 blockade in lung cancer. Sequencing was performed with immunoSEQ multiplex PCR; in TCRdb, only in-frame clones are kept and a portion is missing. The sample yields 110,000 or so clones, roughly 80% seen once. The V end was cut by 6 bases, the J end by 1 base, with 12 bases between. This CDR3 is built from 15 residues. Germline-derived CDR1 and CDR2 are LNHDA and SQIVND (reference sequence). The TCR sequence derives from a human donor with non-small cell lung cancer who had a partial response to radiotherapy plus ipilimumab. Source: peripheral blood, taken from a patient treated with radiotherapy plus ipilimumab. The rearrangement uses TRBV19 and TRBJ2-2; D is unresolved. The DNA of the CDR3 is TGTGCCAGTAGGACGCAGACGGGGAACACCGGGGAGCTGTTTTTT. It specifies CASRTQTGNTGELFF.